These T cell receptor beta chains were read from a single sample in a study of cytomegalovirus exposure and HLA in healthy donors. Sequencing used immunoSEQ multiplex PCR; TCRdb keeps in-frame clones, though not all of them. Counted here are about 130,000 clones, less than 85% occurring once; the ten biggest clones make up less than 2.5%. Sequences were obtained from PBMCs. Receptor source: a woman between 40 and 55 years old in good health and CMV-seropositive. CDR3s include the opening cysteine and the closing phenylalanine or tryptophan. A D gene is named only where the DNA matches it firmly. Not every row has a clone size; where given, it reads once, few, many or a size class.

D: -; V: TRBV30; J: TRBJ1-2; size: -; CDR3: CAWSVLGGSGGYTF; DNA: TGTGCCTGGAGTGTACTCGGGGGATCGGGTGGCTACACCTTC
D: -; V: TRBV7-3; J: TRBJ2-7; size: -; CDR3: CASRSPARGAYEQYF; DNA: TGTGCCAGCAGGTCCCCCGCACGCGGCGCCTACGAGCAGTACTTC
D: -; V: TRBV7-2; J: TRBJ1-2; size: -; CDR3: CASSLEPGALNYYGYTF; DNA: TGTGCCAGCAGCTTAGAGCCAGGGGCGCTAAACTACTATGGCTACACCTTC
D: -; V: TRBV19; J: TRBJ2-1; size: -; CDR3: CASFKAGKSSYNEQFF; DNA: TGTGCCAGCTTTAAAGCAGGGAAGAGCTCCTACAATGAGCAGTTCTTC
D: TRBD2; V: TRBV5-6; J: TRBJ2-5; size: once; CDR3: CASSFLAGGLETQYF; DNA: TGTGCCAGCAGCTTTCTAGCGGGGGGGCTCGAGACCCAGTACTTC
D: TRBD2; V: TRBV18; J: TRBJ2-3; size: -; CDR3: CASSPPGGDTQYF; DNA: TGTGCCAGCTCACCACCGGGAGGGGATACGCAGTATTTT
D: TRBD1; V: TRBV6-1; J: TRBJ1-1; size: -; CDR3: CATGGDRATREAFF; DNA: TGTGCCACCGGGGGGGACAGGGCCACCCGTGAAGCTTTCTTT
D: -; V: TRBV6-5; J: TRBJ1-3; size: few; CDR3: CASSLTGSSGNTIYF; DNA: TGTGCCAGCAGCCTCACAGGGTCCTCTGGAAACACCATATATTTT
D: -; V: TRBV7-8; J: TRBJ1-5; size: -; CDR3: CASSLDRVTSNQPQHF; DNA: TGTGCCAGCAGCTTAGATCGGGTTACTAGCAATCAGCCCCAGCATTTT
D: -; V: TRBV5-4; J: TRBJ1-6; size: -; CDR3: CASSSQGGQNSPLHF; DNA: TGTGCCAGCAGCTCCCAAGGGGGTCAGAATTCACCCCTCCACTTT
D: TRBD1; V: TRBV6-6; J: TRBJ2-7; size: -; CDR3: CASSSSGGAGEQYF; DNA: TGTGCCAGCAGTTCTTCAGGGGGCGCGGGTGAGCAGTACTTC
D: -; V: TRBV29-1; J: TRBJ2-1; size: -; CDR3: CSVVSTEQFF; DNA: TGCAGCGTTGTTAGTACTGAGCAGTTCTTC
D: -; V: TRBV21-1; J: TRBJ2-2; size: once; CDR3: CASSNPGAGRERDTGELFF; DNA: TGTGCCAGCAGCAACCCTGGGGCGGGTAGGGAGCGGGACACCGGGGAGCTGTTTTTT
D: TRBD1; V: TRBV29-1; J: TRBJ1-2; size: -; CDR3: CSARGQANYGYTF; DNA: TGCAGCGCCAGGGGACAGGCTAACTATGGCTACACCTTC
D: -; V: TRBV7-6; J: TRBJ1-2; size: -; CDR3: CASSTTGIYGYTF; DNA: TGTGCCAGCAGCACGACAGGAATCTATGGCTACACCTTC
D: -; V: TRBV7-6; J: TRBJ2-7; size: few; CDR3: CASSARTDPYEQYF; DNA: TGTGCCAGCAGCGCTCGGACAGATCCTTACGAGCAGTACTTC
D: -; V: TRBV27; J: TRBJ1-5; size: -; CDR3: CASSYRAPRDQPQHF; DNA: TGTGCCAGCAGTTACCGGGCTCCGAGGGATCAGCCCCAGCATTTT
D: TRBD2; V: TRBV9; J: TRBJ2-5; size: once; CDR3: CASSVGGGRVQETQYF; DNA: TGTGCCAGCAGCGTAGGCGGGGGGCGGGTACAAGAGACCCAGTACTTC
D: -; V: TRBV5-4; J: TRBJ2-7; size: many; CDR3: CASSLDKAYEQYF; DNA: TGTGCCAGCAGCCTCGACAAAGCCTACGAGCAGTACTTC
D: -; V: TRBV5-1; J: TRBJ2-7; size: -; CDR3: CASSLVSEYEQYF; DNA: TGCGCCAGCAGCTTGGTGTCAGAATACGAGCAGTACTTC
D: -; V: TRBV9; J: TRBJ1-3; size: -; CDR3: CASSVDSGSGNTIYF; DNA: TGTGCCAGCAGCGTAGATTCCGGCTCTGGAAACACCATATATTTT
D: -; V: TRBV10-3; J: TRBJ2-7; size: -; CDR3: CAISESREQYF; DNA: TGTGCCATCAGTGAGTCCCGCGAGCAGTACTTC
D: -; V: TRBV6-5; J: TRBJ1-2; size: -; CDR3: CASSYSGRGGYTF; DNA: TGTGCCAGCAGTTACTCGGGCAGGGGAGGCTACACCTTC
D: TRBD1; V: TRBV6-5; J: TRBJ1-1; size: -; CDR3: CASSYRTGTEAFF; DNA: TGTGCCAGCAGTTACCGGACAGGGACTGAAGCTTTCTTT
D: TRBD2; V: TRBV19; J: TRBJ2-7; size: -; CDR3: CASSIAGGPYEQYF; DNA: TGTGCCAGTAGTATAGCGGGAGGGCCCTACGAGCAGTACTTC
D: -; V: TRBV5-3; J: TRBJ2-1; size: -; CDR3: CARSLNSLSGGASSYNEQFF; DNA: TGTGCCAGAAGCTTAAATAGTCTTTCTGGCGGTGCGAGCTCCTACAATGAGCAGTTCTTC
D: -; V: TRBV27; J: TRBJ1-1; size: -; CDR3: CASSPRWLGGTEAFF; DNA: TGTGCCAGCAGCCCCCGGTGGTTGGGGGGCACTGAAGCTTTCTTT
D: TRBD1; V: TRBV11-2; J: TRBJ1-1; size: -; CDR3: CASSLGQTWTEAFF; DNA: TGTGCCAGCAGCTTGGGACAGACTTGGACTGAAGCTTTCTTT
D: TRBD1; V: TRBV11-2; J: TRBJ1-4; size: once; CDR3: CASSPGTGGTSEKLFF; DNA: TGTGCCAGCAGCCCCGGGACAGGGGGGACAAGTGAAAAACTGTTTTTT